The rows below give T cell receptor beta chains drawn from one sample of a study of T cells in Graves' hyperthyroidism and ophthalmopathy. TCRdb passed the multiplex PCR reads through MiXCR, listing each CDR3 protein once. The data show about 400,000 distinct CDR3 sequences, with less than 15% seen just once and around a tenth held by the top ten. Specimen: blood. All receptors derive from a woman aged 18-35 years with Graves' hyperthyroidism. Both conserved end residues are part of each CDR3. The D gene is left open where the match is weak. Clone size is not always given. Where it is, it says once, few, many or a class for expanded clones.

TRBD2	TRBV5-1	.	TRBJ2-2	CASSDKGLETAGELFF	TGCGCCAGCAGCGATAAAGGACTAGAGACGGCCGGGGAGCTGTTTTTT
.	TRBV12-3/TRBV12-4	many	TRBJ1-1	CASSLGEMNTEAFF	TGTGCCAGCAGTTTGGGGGAAATGAACACTGAAGCTTTCTTT
TRBD1	TRBV2	many	TRBJ1-2	CASGEDRGSGYTF	TGTGCCAGCGGCGAAGACAGGGGGTCTGGCTACACCTTC
TRBD2	TRBV15	many	TRBJ2-7	CATSTRSGRANEQYF	TGTGCCACCAGCACTCGCAGCGGGAGGGCCAACGAGCAGTACTTC
.	TRBV11-2	many	TRBJ1-2	CASSLRRTPARNTF	TGTGCCAGCAGCTTACGGCGGACACCCGCTAGAAACACCTTC
TRBD2	TRBV27	many	TRBJ2-5	CASSYTSGAQETQYF	TGTGCCAGCAGCTACACTAGCGGGGCTCAAGAGACCCAGTACTTC
.	TRBV20-1	.	TRBJ1-2	CSARAYYSLGPDRISNYGYTF	TGCAGTGCTAGAGCTTATTACAGCCTAGGGCCCGATCGAATATCTAACTATGGCTACACCTTC
TRBD1	TRBV5-1	few	TRBJ2-5	CASSLRTGPQETQYF	TGCGCCAGCAGCTTGAGGACAGGCCCCCAAGAGACCCAGTACTTC
.	TRBV4-2	.	TRBJ2-7	CASSQVAPGHEQYF	TGTGCCAGCAGCCAAGTAGCCCCAGGCCACGAGCAGTACTTC
.	TRBV6-1	.	TRBJ2-7	CASQGSGISYEQYF	TGTGCCAGTCAGGGGTCCGGGATCTCCTACGAGCAGTACTTC
TRBD1	TRBV7-9	.	TRBJ2-5	CASSVGQGKTQYF	TGTGCCAGCAGCGTTGGACAGGGAAAGACCCAGTACTTC
.	TRBV20-1	few	TRBJ2-7	CSASGWGGDSSYEQYF	TGCAGTGCTAGCGGTTGGGGCGGGGACAGCTCCTACGAGCAGTACTTC
TRBD1	TRBV19	many	TRBJ1-5	CASSIWTGRQPQHF	TGTGCCAGTAGTATCTGGACAGGGAGGCAGCCCCAGCATTTT
TRBD1	TRBV28	many	TRBJ2-5	CASSLIQGAWTQYF	TGTGCCAGCAGCTTGATCCAGGGGGCTTGGACCCAGTACTTC
.	TRBV20-1	many	TRBJ1-2	CSASAGVNYGYTF	TGCAGTGCTAGTGCAGGGGTTAACTATGGCTACACCTTC
.	TRBV2	many	TRBJ2-7	CTNRDDSYEQYF	TGTACCAACCGGGACGATTCCTACGAGCAGTACTTC
.	TRBV10-3	many	TRBJ2-2	CAIGGTVNTGELFF	TGTGCCATCGGGGGGACAGTAAACACCGGGGAGCTGTTTTTT
.	TRBV2	many	TRBJ1-5	CASSEGSNQHF	TGTGCCAGCAGTGAAGGATCTAATCAGCATTTT
TRBD1	TRBV18	many	TRBJ1-2	CASSPGTDVNYGYTF	TGTGCCAGCTCACCCGGGACAGATGTTAACTATGGCTACACCTTC
TRBD2	TRBV5-1	many	TRBJ2-1	CASSSTSGSMSNEQFF	TGCGCCAGCAGCTCTACTAGCGGGAGTATGAGCAATGAGCAGTTCTTC
.	TRBV10-2	few	TRBJ1-5	CASSDGGNQPQHF	TGCGCCAGCAGTGATGGAGGGAATCAGCCCCAGCATTTT
TRBD2	TRBV2	many	TRBJ2-5	CASSVSGETQYF	TGTGCCAGCAGTGTTAGCGGGGAGACCCAGTACTTC
.	TRBV30	many	TRBJ2-5	CAWSEGGQETQYF	TGTGCCTGGAGTGAGGGGGGGCAAGAGACCCAGTACTTC
.	TRBV28	many	TRBJ2-1	CASSSAGTATYNEQFF	TGTGCCAGCAGTTCCGCCGGGACGGCCACCTACAATGAGCAGTTCTTC
.	TRBV18	many	TRBJ1-2	CASSPSSASAIDNGYTF	TGTGCCAGCTCACCATCAAGTGCGTCGGCCATCGACAATGGCTACACCTTC
.	TRBV7-3	.	TRBJ2-3	CASSLIAGHSTDTQYF	TGTGCCAGCAGCTTAATCGCGGGACACAGCACAGATACGCAGTATTTT
TRBD1	TRBV12-5	many	TRBJ2-3	CASGPEDGTGFTDTQYF	TGTGCTAGTGGACCAGAAGACGGGACAGGGTTTACAGATACGCAGTATTTT
TRBD2	TRBV20-1	many	TRBJ2-3	CSASTSGRADTQYF	TGCAGTGCTTCGACTAGCGGGAGAGCAGATACGCAGTATTTT
.	TRBV4-2	.	TRBJ2-3	CASSQGDYTDTQYF	TGTGCCAGCAGCCAAGGAGACTACACAGATACGCAGTATTTT
.	TRBV4-3	.	TRBJ1-5	CASSQVHGYNQPQHF	TGCGCCAGCAGCCAAGTGCACGGTTACAATCAGCCCCAGCATTTT
.	TRBV28	many	TRBJ2-5	CASRVGWGVEAQETQYF	TGTGCCAGCAGGGTCGGGTGGGGGGTGGAAGCACAAGAGACCCAGTACTTC
TRBD1	TRBV2	many	TRBJ2-1	CASLTGTGADEQFF	TGTGCCAGCCTTACCGGGACAGGGGCCGATGAGCAGTTCTTC
TRBD1	TRBV7-3	many	TRBJ2-7	CASSPGQGSGEQYF	TGTGCCAGCAGCCCCGGACAGGGCTCTGGCGAGCAGTACTTC
.	TRBV7-9	few	TRBJ1-1	CASSSPRDTEAFF	TGTGCCAGCAGCTCCCCTAGAGACACTGAAGCTTTCTTT
.	TRBV4-3	.	TRBJ2-6	CASSQEPSSGANVLTF	TGCGCCAGCAGCCAAGAGCCCAGCTCTGGGGCCAACGTCCTGACTTTC
.	TRBV14	few	TRBJ2-7	CASSPRRDPFNEQYF	TGTGCCAGCAGCCCCCGCCGGGATCCCTTCAACGAGCAGTACTTC
.	TRBV24-1	many	TRBJ2-3	CATSTAEIDTQYF	TGTGCCACCAGTACGGCAGAAATAGATACGCAGTATTTT
.	TRBV28	many	TRBJ1-2	CASNSQGIHGYTF	TGTGCCAGCAACTCTCAGGGAATACATGGCTACACCTTC
.	TRBV6-1	many	TRBJ1-3	CASTDRRGTGNTIYF	TGTGCCAGTACGGACCGGAGAGGGACCGGAAACACCATATATTTT